A single T cell receptor (beta chain) is shown here with its context. The study ran its PCR with 60 Vbeta and 13 Jbeta primers. Clones were read by immunoSEQ multiplex PCR, and TCRdb kept only the in-frame ones, dropping some. The table counts under 150,000 clones; roughly 2.7% lies in the top ten. This sample was included in a study of cytomegalovirus exposure and HLA in healthy donors. CDR1 SGDLS and CDR2 YYNGEE come from the germline V gene. The CDR3 extends over 15 amino acids. V lost 4 bases to trimming and J lost 2 bases; unmatched junction nucleotides: 3. The clonotype comes from a man aged 40-49 years in good health and CMV-seronegative. The gene calls are TRBV9 and TRBJ1-6, with TRBD1 identical over 7 bases. Sequencing input: PBMCs. CDR3 sequence (DNA): TGTGCCAGCAGCCTTGGGACAGCCTATAATTCACCCCTCCACTTT. Its protein is CASSLGTAYNSPLHF.